These 24 T cell receptor beta chains were all obtained from the same sample, sequenced in a study of blood T cell repertoires in COVID-19. Method: immunoSEQ multiplex PCR; TCRdb's copy keeps in-frame clones and lacks some. The repertoire holds 250,000 to 400,000 clones, with about 91% as singletons. Sequencing used peripheral blood. The receptors stem from a woman aged 30 to 39 with COVID-19, enrolled during active disease.

This chain links TRBV12-5 with TRBJ2-3; D might be TRBD1 (5 bases). Between the trimmed V and J ends, which lost 9 bases and 2 bases, there was a span of 12 bases. Germline loops: CDR1 LGHNT, CDR2 FRNRAP. There are 13 residues in the CDR3. CDR3 protein: CASGRDSTDTQYF. In nucleotides, the CDR3 is TGTGCTAGCGGCAGGGATTCCACAGATACGCAGTATTTT. Filled out from reference TRBV12-5 and TRBJ2-3, the complete variable domain reads DARVTQTPRHKVTEMGQEVTMRCQPILGHNTVFWYRQTMMQGLELLAYFRNRAPLDDSGMPKDRFSAEMPDATLATLKIQPSEPRDSAVYFCASGRDSTDTQYFGPGTRLTVL.

The chain combines TRBV7-2 with TRBJ1-2, with a possible D match to TRBD1 (5 bases). The CDR3 contains 15 residues. The V and J ends lost 5 bases and 2 bases respectively, with 15 bases between them. Per germline, CDR1 SGHTA and CDR2 FQGNSA. Here the CDR3 reads CASSPTPTGNYGYTF. For the CDR3, the DNA is TGTGCCAGCAGCCCAACCCCAACAGGAAACTATGGCTACACCTTC.

The chain uses TRBV5-1 and TRBJ1-1, with 9 bases fitting TRBD1. Germline CDR1 reads SGHRS; CDR2 reads YFSETQ. The J segment lost 5 bases and the V segment lost 2 bases, leaving 10 bases of the junction unmatched. The CDR3 consists of 16 residues. CDR3 amino acids: CASSFTGGVGGTEAFF. The CDR3 coding sequence is TGCGCCAGCAGCTTTACAGGGGGCGTCGGAGGTACTGAAGCTTTCTTT.

This sequence joins TRBV24-1 and TRBJ1-2; 8 positions match TRBD1. Germline V CDR1 and CDR2: KGHDR, SFDVKD. The V and J ends lost 5 bases and 7 bases, in that order; junction bases with no gene match: 11. The CDR3 is 15 amino acids. DNA of the CDR3: TGTGCCACCAGTGTCGACGGGACAGGCATGTCTGGCTACACCTTC. Protein sequence: CATSVDGTGMSGYTF.

This clone has only one observation. This chain links TRBV6-5 with TRBJ1-2, with D unclear. The V end was cut by 7 bases, the J end by 9 bases, with 18 bases between. Germline values: CDR1 MNHEY, CDR2 SVGAGI. This CDR3 has 13 residues. CDR3 DNA: TGTGCCAGCATAAGTGAGCGGCGAGAGAGCTACACCTTC. Amino acid sequence: CASISERRESYTF.

The chain employs TRBV5-1 and TRBJ1-1; D is undetermined. V lost 0 bases and J 2 bases, leaving 8 bases between the germline ends. This CDR3 is built from 14 residues. The V gene's germline CDR1 is SGHRS and CDR2 YFSETQ. CDR3 in DNA: TGCGCCAGCAGCTTGGCAGTACCTAACACTGAAGCTTTCTTT. This encodes CASSLAVPNTEAFF.

The V call is TRBV11-2, the J call TRBJ1-1; D is perhaps TRBD1 (5 bases). Trimming took 1 base from V and 0 from J, leaving 9 bases between them. This CDR3 comprises 15 residues. Germline loops: CDR1 SGHAT, CDR2 FQNNGV. CDR3 coding DNA: TGTGCCAGCAGCTTAGCAGGGCAAATGAACACTGAAGCTTTCTTT. Translating gives CASSLAGQMNTEAFF.

J is TRBJ1-2 and V is TRBV5-6, with TRBD1 matching over 8 bases. CDR1 is SGHDT, CDR2 YYEEEE, per germline. This CDR3 is 15 amino acids long. The V and J ends lost 0 bases and 3 bases, in that order; junction bases with no gene match: 4. For the CDR3, the DNA is TGTGCCAGCAGCTTGGGGGACAGGCCCTACTATGGCTACACCTTC. It encodes CASSLGDRPYYGYTF.

This rearrangement joins TRBV19 to TRBJ1-1; 7 bases are a match to TRBD1. Trimming cost V 3 bases and J 4 bases; bases outside gene matches: 11. Germline CDR1 and CDR2: LNHDA and SQIVND (reference sequence). The CDR3 sequence is 16 residues long. CDR3 DNA sequence: TGTGCCAGTAGTATCTCAGGGGGTAGAGGCGGCACTGAAGCTTTCTTT. It codes for CASSISGGRGGTEAFF.

The rearrangement uses TRBV6-5 and TRBJ1-1, with D unclear. Trimming left V 7 bases short and J 3 bases short, with 12 bases between. The CDR3 sequence is 13 residues long. The germline V gene has CDR1 MNHEY and CDR2 SVGAGI. DNA of the CDR3: TGTGCCAGCACCGGCGAGGAGTACACTGAAGCTTTCTTT. It translates to CASTGEEYTEAFF.

The chain carries TRBV3-1 (or the pseudogene TRBV3-2) and TRBJ2-1, with D unclear. The CDR3 covers 16 residues. Per germline, CDR1 LGHDT and CDR2 YNNKEL (reference sequence). V was clipped by 1 base and J by 5 bases, with 15 bases between them. In DNA form, the CDR3 reads TGTGCCAGCAGCCAAGGTCTCCTATCCCCGGACAATGAGCAGTTCTTC. It encodes CASSQGLLSPDNEQFF.

This chain uses TRBV5-1 with TRBJ1-5; 9 bases match TRBD1. This CDR3 comprises 15 residues. The germline gives CDR1 SGHRS, CDR2 YFSETQ. Trimming took 0 bases from V and 3 from J; bases not matched to a gene: 1. CDR3 DNA: TGCGCCAGCAGCTTGGACAGGGGGCCCAATCAGCCCCAGCATTTT. Translating it yields CASSLDRGPNQPQHF.

The chain is built from TRBV19 and TRBJ1-1; unclear D gene. Germline V CDR1 and CDR2: LNHDA, SQIVND (reference sequence). The length of the CDR3 is 11 residues. The germline V and J ends were trimmed by 6 bases and 10 bases, with 12 bases remaining between them. The CDR3 region has the DNA TGTGCCAGTAGATCCGGACTAGTAGCTTTCTTT. Translating it yields CASRSGLVAFF.

V is TRBV10-3 and J is TRBJ1-5, with D possibly matching TRBD1 (5 bases). This CDR3 contains 13 residues. Germline lookup yields CDR1 ENHRY and CDR2 SYGVKD. The V end was cut by 10 bases, the J end by 4 bases, with 14 bases between. For the CDR3, the DNA is TGTGCCACGGGGGAGGGTGGTAATCAGCCCCAGCATTTT. Translated, it gives CATGEGGNQPQHF.

V and J are TRBV7-8 and TRBJ1-1; D uncertain. The V and J ends lost 2 bases and 1 base respectively, with 11 bases between them. The germline gives CDR1 SGHVS, CDR2 FQNEAQ. The CDR3 has 15 amino acids. The chain's CDR3 is CASSLNSAGNTEAFF. The CDR3 nucleotides are TGTGCCAGCAGCTTAAATTCTGCGGGGAACACTGAAGCTTTCTTT.

V gene TRBV20-1 combines with J gene TRBJ1-1, with D perhaps TRBD1 (5 bases). The CDR3 has 11 amino acids. Deletions cut 6 bases from V and 7 bases from J, with 12 bases between. CDR1 is DFQATT and CDR2 is SNEGSKA in the germline V gene (reference sequence). The CDR3 nucleotides read TGCAGTGCCCTCGGAAGGGGTGAAGCTTTCTTT. It codes for CSALGRGEAFF.

This chain joins TRBV21-1 and TRBJ1-6; TRBD1, the D gene given by the table, was not confirmed from the DNA. TRBV21-1 is marked as a pseudogene. CDR3 length: 19 residues. CDR3 nucleotides: TGTGCCAGCAGCAAAGGCCCTAAAATAACAGGGACAGAGAATTCACCCCTCCACTTT. Translated: CASSKGPKITGTENSPLHF.

This clone was seen a single time. The chain employs TRBV27 and TRBJ1-1; D is unresolved. In germline, CDR1 is MNHEY, CDR2 SMNVEV (reference sequence). The V gene lost 6 bases and the J gene lost 7 bases, with 21 bases spanning the gap. CDR3 length equals 15 residues. CDR3 protein: CASRTPHPRSGEAFF. The CDR3 nucleotides read TGTGCCAGCAGAACCCCCCATCCACGGTCCGGTGAAGCTTTCTTT.

The chain uses TRBV27 and TRBJ2-3, with TRBD2 matching over 10 bases. Trimming removed 8 bases from V and 1 base from J; junction bases left unmatched: 9. The V gene's germline CDR1 is MNHEY and CDR2 SMNVEV (reference sequence). This CDR3 is 16 amino acids long. The CDR3 bases are TGTGCCAGCTCCCCCTTAACTAGCGGGGGCACAGATACGCAGTATTTT. Its translation: CASSPLTSGGTDTQYF.

The V and J genes are TRBV6-5 and TRBJ1-2; tentative D call: TRBD1 (6 bases). CDR1 and CDR2 (germline): MNHEY, SVGAGI. V gave up 5 bases and J gave up 4 bases, with 14 bases separating them. The CDR3 spans 14 residues. The CDR3, as DNA: TGTGCCAGCAGTAACTTACAGGGTATCTATGGCTACACCTTC. Translated, it gives CASSNLQGIYGYTF.

The V and J genes are TRBV15 and TRBJ2-5; TRBD1 agrees at 7 bases. Trimming at V came to 0 bases and at J to 2 bases, leaving 3 bases not matched to a gene. The CDR3 totals 15 residues. Germline values: CDR1 LNHNV, CDR2 YYDKDF (reference sequence). The CDR3 DNA is TGTGCCACCAGCAGAGATGAGACAGGGCAAGAGACCCAGTACTTC. This codes for CATSRDETGQETQYF.

The rearrangement uses TRBV28 and TRBJ2-5; possible D gene TRBD1, 6 bases. This CDR3 has 18 amino acids. Germline V gene lookup returns CDR1 MDHEN and CDR2 SYDVKM. V was trimmed by 7 bases and J by 4 bases, leaving 28 bases between them. CDR3 loop: CASNSRRDRSTGSETQYF. The CDR3 DNA reads TGTGCCAGCAACTCAAGAAGAGACAGGTCCACCGGGTCAGAGACCCAGTACTTC.

CDR3 region: CASSAVGVPGYGYTF. The CDR3 DNA sequence: TGTGCCAGCAGCGCGGTCGGGGTCCCAGGCTATGGCTACACCTTC. The V call is TRBV14, the J call TRBJ1-2; D remains unclear. The germline V gene encodes CDR1 SGHDN and CDR2 FVKESK. V dropped 5 bases and J dropped 4 bases, with 17 bases sitting between them. This CDR3 spans 15 amino acids.

The genes are TRBV7-9 and TRBJ1-2; D perhaps matches TRBD1 (5 bases). Germline V gives CDR1 SEHNR, CDR2 FQNEAQ (reference sequence). The V gene lost 4 bases and the J gene lost 7 bases, with 19 bases spanning the gap. This CDR3 spans 15 amino acids. This CDR3 is CASSSSGGTAIGYTF. CDR3 nucleotide sequence: TGTGCCAGCAGCTCGAGTGGAGGGACCGCGATTGGCTACACCTTC. The full variable domain, completed using reference TRBV7-9 and TRBJ1-2, is DTGVSQNPRHKITKRGQNVTFRCDPISEHNRLYWYRQTLGQGPEFLTYFQNEAQLEKSRLLSDRFSAERPKGSFSTLEIQRTEQGDSAMYLCASSSSGGTAIGYTFGSGTRLTVV.